These 8 T cell receptor beta chains originate from one sample sequenced in a study of cytomegalovirus exposure and HLA in healthy donors. The study ran its PCR with 60 Vbeta and 13 Jbeta primers. Assay: immunoSEQ multiplex PCR; the TCRdb copy retains only in-frame clones and omits some. The table shows 120,000 to 150,000 clones, with approximately 83% occurring only once. The sample was PBMCs. These receptors originate from a male donor in good health and CMV-seronegative.

This chain uses TRBV11-2 with TRBJ2-7; possible D gene TRBD2, 5 bases. Trimming shortened V by 0 bases and J by 2 bases, and 11 bases separated the two germline ends. The CDR3 is made up of 15 amino acids. The germline gives CDR1 SGHAT, CDR2 FQNNGV. The CDR3 DNA follows: TGTGCCAGCAGCTTAGATCGAGGGTTCCCCTACGAGCAGTACTTC. This sequence encodes CASSLDRGFPYEQYF.

In regard to this clone: This sample includes further DNA sequences coding for the same CDR3. This chain links TRBV4-1 with TRBJ2-7, with 8 bases aligning to TRBD2. J lost 3 bases, V lost 8 bases, and 6 bases had no gene match. This CDR3 is built from 13 residues. The germline CDR1 and CDR2 sequences are MGHRA and YSYEKL. The CDR3 loop reads CASSLRGDYEQYF. The CDR3 bases are TGCGCCAGCTCCCTGCGGGGGGACTACGAGCAGTACTTC.

The V call is TRBV6-5, the J call TRBJ2-1, with D possibly matching TRBD2 (5 bases). The CDR3 extends over 16 amino acids. Trimming removed 0 bases at V and 7 bases at J, with 16 bases between. In germline, CDR1 is MNHEY, CDR2 SVGAGI. In nucleotides, the CDR3 is TGTGCCAGCAGTTACTCGACGCGGGCGGTATGGAATGAGCAGTTCTTC. Amino acid sequence: CASSYSTRAVWNEQFF.

This chain joins TRBV29-1 and TRBJ2-2; TRBD2 is a possible D gene (6 bases). Trimming took off 8 bases at V and 5 bases at J, with 18 bases between the two ends. The CDR3 is 14 amino acids. Per germline, CDR1 SQVTM and CDR2 ANQGSEA. CDR3 amino acids: CSTSAGTPTGELFF. As DNA, the CDR3 is TGCAGCACCTCAGCCGGGACTCCTACCGGGGAGCTGTTTTTT.

This chain connects TRBV5-8 to TRBJ2-7; perhaps TRBD2 as D (5 bases). V was shortened by 5 bases and J by 4 bases, with 10 bases between the two germline ends. This CDR3 has 12 residues. CDR1 and CDR2 from the germline V gene are SGHTS and YDEGEE. The DNA of the CDR3 is TGTGCCAGCAGTGAGGGCAATTACGAGCAGTACTTC. Protein product: CASSEGNYEQYF.

The CDR3 sequence: CASSYRDTGSQPQHF. As DNA, the CDR3 is TGTGCCAGCAGTTACAGGGACACAGGCAGTCAGCCCCAGCATTTT. This sequence joins TRBV27 and TRBJ1-5; TRBD1 might be the D (6 bases). V was shortened by 4 bases and J by 6 bases, with 16 bases between the two germline ends. In germline, CDR1 is MNHEY, CDR2 SMNVEV (reference sequence). The CDR3 is made up of 15 amino acids.

V and J are TRBV28 and TRBJ2-3; 9 bases align to TRBD2. Germline lookup yields CDR1 MDHEN and CDR2 SYDVKM. V trimming: 3 bases; J trimming: 1 base; junction bases outside the gene matches: 5. This CDR3 is built from 16 residues. CDR3 sequence reads: CASSFVAGGGTDTQYF. CDR3 coding DNA: TGTGCCAGCAGTTTTGTGGCGGGAGGGGGCACAGATACGCAGTATTTT.

V is TRBV18 and J is TRBJ1-5; 7 positions match TRBD1. The CDR3 runs 16 residues. Germline values: CDR1 KGHSH, CDR2 LQKENI. V lost 2 bases, J lost 5 bases, and 9 bases stayed unmatched. The CDR3 nucleotides read TGTGCCAGCTCACCAAGTGACAGGGAAGTTTATCAGCCCCAGCATTTT. Protein sequence: CASSPSDREVYQPQHF.